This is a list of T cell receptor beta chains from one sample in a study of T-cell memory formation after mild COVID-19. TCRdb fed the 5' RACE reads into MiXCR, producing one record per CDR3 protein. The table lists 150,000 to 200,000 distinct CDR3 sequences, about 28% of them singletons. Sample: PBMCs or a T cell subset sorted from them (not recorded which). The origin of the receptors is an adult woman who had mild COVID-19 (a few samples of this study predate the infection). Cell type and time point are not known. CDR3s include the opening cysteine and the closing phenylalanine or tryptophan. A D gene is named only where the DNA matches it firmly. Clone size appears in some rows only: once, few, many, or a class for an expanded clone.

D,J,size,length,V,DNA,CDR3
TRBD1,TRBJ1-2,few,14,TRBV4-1,TGCGCCAGCAGCGTTCCGGGACAGGACTATGGCTACACCTTC,CASSVPGQDYGYTF
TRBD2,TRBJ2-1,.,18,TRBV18,TGTGCCAGCTCACCATACTCTGATCTAGCGGGGGTCGTCAATGAGCAGTTCTTC,CASSPYSDLAGVVNEQFF
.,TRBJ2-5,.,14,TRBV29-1,TGCAGCGTTGAGTCGGCGGGATCTGTGGAGACCCAGTACTTC,CSVESAGSVETQYF
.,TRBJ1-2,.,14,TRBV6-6,TGTGCCAGCAGTTACGCCCAAAATAACTATGGCTACACCTTC,CASSYAQNNYGYTF
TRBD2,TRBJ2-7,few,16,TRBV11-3,TGTGCCAGCAGCTTAGACGGGCGGGAGGGGGACAACGAGCAGTACTTC,CASSLDGREGDNEQYF
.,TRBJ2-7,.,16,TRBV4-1,TGCGCCAGCAGCCAAGATGAGGGCAGGGCCGCTTCTGCGCAGTACTTC,CASSQDEGRAASAQYF
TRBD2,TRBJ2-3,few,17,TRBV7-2,TGTGCCAGCAGCTTACAGACTAGCGGGACGGGGACAGATACGCAGTATTTT,CASSLQTSGTGTDTQYF
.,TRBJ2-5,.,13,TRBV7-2,TGTGCCAGCAGCTCCACTTACCAAGAGACCCAGTACTTC,CASSSTYQETQYF
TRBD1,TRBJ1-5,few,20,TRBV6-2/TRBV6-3,TGTGCCAGCAGTTTCGAGCAGACAGGGGGACGTTTAAGGATCAATCAGCCCCAGCATTTT,CASSFEQTGGRLRINQPQHF
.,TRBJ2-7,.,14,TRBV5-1,TGCGCCAGCAGCAAGGACGCAAGCTCCTACGAGCAGTACTTC,CASSKDASSYEQYF
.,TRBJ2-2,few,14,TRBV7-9,TGTGCCAGCAGCTCCCCAAGGGGGGCCGGGGAGCTGTTTTTT,CASSSPRGAGELFF
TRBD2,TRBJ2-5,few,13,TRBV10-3,TGTGCCATCAAAGCGGGAGCCGCGGAGACCCAGTACTTC,CAIKAGAAETQYF
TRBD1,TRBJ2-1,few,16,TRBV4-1,TGCGCCAGCAGCCAACGAACAGGGGGTAGGATGCATGAGCAGTTCTTC,CASSQRTGGRMHEQFF
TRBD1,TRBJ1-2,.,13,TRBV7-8,TGTGCCAGCAGCCCGGGACAGGGGAATGGCTACACCTTC,CASSPGQGNGYTF
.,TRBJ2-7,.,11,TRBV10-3,TGTGCCACCACCCCCGGGAACGAGCAGTACTTC,CATTPGNEQYF
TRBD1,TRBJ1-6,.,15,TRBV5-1,TGCGCCAGCAGCTTGAGGACAGGGGAGGACTCACCCCTCCACTTT,CASSLRTGEDSPLHF
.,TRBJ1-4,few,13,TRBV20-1,TGCAGTGCTAGGAACAGGCTTAATGAAAAACTGTTTTTT,CSARNRLNEKLFF
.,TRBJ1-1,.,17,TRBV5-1,TGCGCCAGCAGTTCAGACATTGGACTGCACATGAACACTGAAGCTTTCTTT,CASSSDIGLHMNTEAFF
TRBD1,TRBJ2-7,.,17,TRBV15,TGTGCCACCAGCAGTCGTGGACAGGGGGCGAGGTCCTACGAGCAGTACTTC,CATSSRGQGARSYEQYF
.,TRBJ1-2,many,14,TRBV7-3,TGTGCCAGCAGCTCGAGTGGCGGATCAGGAGGCTACACCTTC,CASSSSGGSGGYTF
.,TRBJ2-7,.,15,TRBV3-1,TGTGCCAGCAGCCAAGGTGGGACAACGTACTACGAGCAGTACTTC,CASSQGGTTYYEQYF
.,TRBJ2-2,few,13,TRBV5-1,TGCGCCAGCAGCTTTTCAGGCACCGGGGAGCTGTTTTTT,CASSFSGTGELFF
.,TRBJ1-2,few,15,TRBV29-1,TGCAGCGTTACAGGATCGCCCACTCTGGACTATGGCTACACCTTC,CSVTGSPTLDYGYTF
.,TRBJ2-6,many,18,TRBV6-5,TGTGCCAGCAGTTACTTGGGCAGACTAGACTCTGGGGCCAACGTCCTGACTTTC,CASSYLGRLDSGANVLTF
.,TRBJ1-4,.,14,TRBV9,TGTGCCAGCAGCGTAGGGGGGGCGAAGGAAAAACTGTTTTTT,CASSVGGAKEKLFF
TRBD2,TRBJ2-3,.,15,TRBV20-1,TGCAGTGCTAGAGGGACTAGCGGGAGAGGGGATACGCAGTATTTT,CSARGTSGRGDTQYF
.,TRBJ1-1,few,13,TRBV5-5,TGTGCCAGCAGCTTTTGGGGGACCCAGCAAGCTTTCTTT,CASSFWGTQQAFF
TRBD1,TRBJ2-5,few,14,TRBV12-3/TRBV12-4,TGTGCCAGCAAGTCGGACATTAACAGGGGGACCCAGTACTTC,CASKSDINRGTQYF
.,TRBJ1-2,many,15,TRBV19,TGTGCCAGTAGTACCAACCCCCGGGGGTCGTATGGCTACACCTTC,CASSTNPRGSYGYTF
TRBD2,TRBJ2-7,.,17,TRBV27,TGTGCCAGCAGTTTATCTTCGGGGACTAGCGGGAGATCCGAGCAGTACTTC,CASSLSSGTSGRSEQYF